The next 9 T cell receptor beta chains were all read from a single sample in a study of vaccination and CD4 T cells after COVID-19. Stated treatment: roughly 10-day PBMC culture with coronavirus spike peptide pools or control peptides (ViraFEST assay). Their recognized antigens are unknown. Cultured CD4+ T cell DNA underwent sequencing with the Oncomine TCR Beta short-read assay. TCRdb used MiXCR to reprocess the PCR reads, holding one entry per CDR3 protein. The sample has roughly 9,800 distinct CDR3 sequences, about 69% seen once; the top ten hold 9%. Sequenced sample: CD4+ T cells from blood, cultured in vitro. The receptors derive from a human donor who had recovered from COVID-19.

V and J are TRBV7-9 and TRBJ1-1; D gene unclear. CDR1 is SEHNR and CDR2 is FQNEAQ in the germline V gene (reference sequence). The CDR3 contains 16 residues. The V gene lost 3 bases and the J gene lost 0 bases, with 14 bases spanning the gap. CDR3 DNA: TGTGCCAGCAGCTTTCAACGTGTCGGAATGAACACTGAAGCTTTCTTT. It codes for CASSFQRVGMNTEAFF.

This clonotype has only a few counts. V is TRBV24-1 and J is TRBJ1-5, with D possibly TRBD1 on 5 matching bases. From germline, CDR1 is KGHDR and CDR2 SFDVKD. The CDR3 consists of 13 residues. V was shortened by 0 bases and J by 7 bases, with 6 bases between the two germline ends. CDR3 sequence (DNA): TGTGCCACCAGTGATTTGCAGGGCCAGCCCCAGCATTTT. This gives the protein CATSDLQGQPQHF.

V and J are TRBV7-2 and TRBJ2-7; 9 bases agree with TRBD1. Trimming at V came to 4 bases and at J to 6 bases, leaving 10 bases not matched to a gene. CDR3 length equals 15 residues. CDR1 is SGHTA, CDR2 FQGNSA, per germline. The CDR3 DNA reads TGTGCCAGCAGCTCACCGGGACAGGGTGGAGCCGAGCAGTACTTC. It encodes CASSSPGQGGAEQYF.

The genes are TRBV6-2 or TRBV6-3 and TRBJ2-3; D call uncertain. Trimming took 5 bases from V and 6 from J, leaving 15 bases between them. The CDR3 loop spans 14 amino acids. Per the germline V gene, CDR1 is MNHEY and CDR2 is SVGEGT. The CDR3 DNA follows: TGTGCCAGCAGTCGACGGACCCCCCTGGATACGCAGTATTTT. It translates to CASSRRTPLDTQYF.

The count of this clonotype is one. The chain is built from TRBV20-1 and TRBJ1-2, with D tentatively TRBD1 (5 bases). The V and J ends lost 3 bases and 6 bases respectively, with 17 bases between them. This CDR3 is built from 14 residues. Germline CDR1 reads DFQATT; CDR2 reads SNEGSKA (reference sequence). The CDR3 DNA reads TGCAGTGCTAGTTTACGGGGGGAAGGGGATGGCTACACCTTC. This gives the protein CSASLRGEGDGYTF.

This chain connects TRBV20-1 to TRBJ1-1; possibly TRBD1 for D (6 bases). Trimming pared 2 bases from V and 2 bases from J, leaving 12 bases between. In germline, CDR1 is DFQATT, CDR2 SNEGSKA (reference sequence). The CDR3 totals 14 residues. The CDR3 sequence: CSARRQAINTEAFF. CDR3 DNA sequence: TGCAGTGCTAGACGACAGGCCATAAACACTGAAGCTTTCTTT.

The CDR3 sequence: CSAIRGISNQPQHF. CDR3 nucleotides: TGCAGTGCTATACGAGGGATTAGCAATCAGCCCCAGCATTTT. The chain recombines TRBV20-1 with TRBJ1-5; D call uncertain. V shed 4 bases and J shed 0 bases, with 10 bases lying between them. The germline gives CDR1 DFQATT, CDR2 SNEGSKA (reference sequence). The CDR3 is 14 residues long.

The V and J genes are TRBV7-2 and TRBJ1-2, with 8 bases fitting TRBD1. The CDR3 covers 17 residues. V gave up 2 bases and J gave up 4 bases; unmatched junction bases: 12. In germline, CDR1 is SGHTA, CDR2 FQGNSA. The CDR3 sequence: CASSLRGRGRGSYGYTF. The CDR3 DNA sequence: TGTGCCAGCAGCTTAAGAGGCAGGGGGCGCGGTAGCTATGGCTACACCTTC.

CDR3 sequence: CASSFRTGGDGYTF. CDR3 sequence (DNA): TGTGCCAGCAGTTTCCGGACAGGGGGTGATGGCTACACCTTC. The chain is built from TRBV27 and TRBJ1-2; 10 bases line up with TRBD1. Germline-derived CDR1 and CDR2 are MNHEY and SMNVEV (reference sequence). There are 14 residues in the CDR3. The V segment lost 3 bases and the J segment 6 bases; nucleotides outside the gene matches: 4.